This TCR beta chain is from a study of OX40 agonist ivuxolimab in advanced cancers. The wider study: The patients received ivuxolimab by intravenous route every 2 weeks at 0.01 to 10 mg/kg.

In this sample, this clone turned up once. Measured with immunoSEQ multiplex PCR; TCRdb has only the in-frame clones, and not every one. The sample has tens of thousands of clones, less than 90% seen once. The J segment lost 5 bases and the V segment lost 0 bases, leaving 4 bases of the junction unmatched. The CDR3 runs 14 residues. Germline assignment: CDR1 SGHRS and CDR2 YFSETQ. The starting material was CD4+ or CD8+ T cells sorted from blood, obtained in a trial of the OX40 agonist ivuxolimab. This clonotype originated in an adult with an advanced solid tumor such as melanoma, head and neck, liver or kidney cancer. The chain is built from TRBV5-1 and TRBJ1-1, with 7 bases fitting TRBD1. The CDR3: CASSLDRGRTEAFF. CDR3 DNA: TGCGCCAGCAGCTTGGACAGGGGAAGGACTGAAGCTTTCTTT.